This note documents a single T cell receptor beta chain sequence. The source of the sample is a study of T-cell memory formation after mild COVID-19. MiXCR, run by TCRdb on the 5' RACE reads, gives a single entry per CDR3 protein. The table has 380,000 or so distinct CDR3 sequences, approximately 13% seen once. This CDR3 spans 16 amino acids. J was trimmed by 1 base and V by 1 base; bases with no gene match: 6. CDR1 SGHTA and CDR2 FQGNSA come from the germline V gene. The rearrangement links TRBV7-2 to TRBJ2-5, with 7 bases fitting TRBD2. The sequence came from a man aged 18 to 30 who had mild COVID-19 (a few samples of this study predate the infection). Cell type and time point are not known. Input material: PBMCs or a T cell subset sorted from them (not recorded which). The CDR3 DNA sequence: TGTGCCAGCAGCTTAGATCCGGGGGGACTCCAAGAGACCCAGTACTTC. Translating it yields CASSLDPGGLQETQYF.